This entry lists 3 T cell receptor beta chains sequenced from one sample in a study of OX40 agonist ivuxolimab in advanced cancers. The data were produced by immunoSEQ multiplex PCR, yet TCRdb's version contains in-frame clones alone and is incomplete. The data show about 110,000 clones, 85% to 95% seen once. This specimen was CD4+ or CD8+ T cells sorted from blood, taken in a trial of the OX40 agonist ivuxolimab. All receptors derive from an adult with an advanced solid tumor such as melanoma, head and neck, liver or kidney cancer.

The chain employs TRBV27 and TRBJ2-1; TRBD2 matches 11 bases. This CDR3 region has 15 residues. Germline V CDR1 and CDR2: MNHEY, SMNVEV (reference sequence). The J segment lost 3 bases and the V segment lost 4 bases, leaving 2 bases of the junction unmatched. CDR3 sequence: CASSSGLAVYNEQFF. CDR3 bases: TGTGCCAGCAGTTCGGGACTAGCGGTCTACAATGAGCAGTTCTTC.

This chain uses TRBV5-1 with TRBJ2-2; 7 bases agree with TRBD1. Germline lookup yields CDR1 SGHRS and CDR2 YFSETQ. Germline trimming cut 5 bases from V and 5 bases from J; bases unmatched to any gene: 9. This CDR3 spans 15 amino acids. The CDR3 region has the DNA TGCGCCAGCAGAACCGGGACAGATTGGACCGGGGAGCTGTTTTTT. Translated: CASRTGTDWTGELFF.

The CDR3 nucleotides are TGTGCCACCAGCAGAGACAGGGGGTCAGAGACCCAGTACTTC. Encoded protein: CATSRDRGSETQYF. The J gene is TRBJ2-5, the V gene TRBV15; 7 nucleotides agree with TRBD1. The CDR3 loop spans 14 amino acids. Germline V lookup: CDR1 LNHNV, CDR2 YYDKDF (reference sequence). Trimming removed 0 bases from V and 4 bases from J; junction bases left unmatched: 2.